The 8 T cell receptor beta chains below come from one sample, sequenced in a study of blood T cell repertoires in COVID-19. Sequenced by immunoSEQ multiplex PCR; TCRdb stores in-frame clones only, minus some. The sample has 70,000 or so clones, more than 75% seen once; the top ten hold approximately 1.5%. Sequencing input: peripheral blood. The receptors were gathered from a human donor in a cohort sampled during active COVID-19.

The V and J genes are TRBV5-1 and TRBJ2-5; D remains unclear. V dropped 1 base and J dropped 4 bases, with 11 bases sitting between them. The CDR3 is made up of 14 amino acids. Germline V gives CDR1 SGHRS, CDR2 YFSETQ. CDR3 sequence reads: CASSLPDLGETQYF. Here the CDR3 DNA reads TGCGCCAGCAGCTTGCCAGACCTAGGAGAGACCCAGTACTTC.

The chain combines TRBV15 with TRBJ1-2; D is uncertain. The CDR3 consists of 16 residues. V was clipped by 1 base and J by 4 bases, with 16 bases between them. Germline lookup yields CDR1 LNHNV and CDR2 YYDKDF (reference sequence). Written as DNA, the CDR3 is TGTGCCACCAGCAGAGTAGGAACAGAGATATCCTATGGCTACACCTTC. Translated, it gives CATSRVGTEISYGYTF.

This clone was recorded once. The chain recombines TRBV19 with TRBJ2-7; D may be TRBD1 (5 bases). Germline V gene sequence: CDR1 LNHDA, CDR2 SQIVND (reference sequence). V gave up 6 bases and J gave up 4 bases, with 13 bases separating them. This CDR3 is built from 13 residues. This CDR3 reads CASSEGAGYEQYF. CDR3 coding DNA: TGTGCCAGTAGCGAAGGGGCCGGGTACGAGCAGTACTTC. Using reference TRBV19 and TRBJ2-7 for the parts outside the CDR3, the full variable domain is DGGITQSPKYLFRKEGQNVTLSCEQNLNHDAMYWYRQDPGQGLRLIYYSQIVNDFQKGDIAEGYSVSREKKESFPLTVTSAQKNPTAFYLCASSEGAGYEQYFGPGTRLTVT.

The V call is TRBV28, the J call TRBJ2-7; D not certain. The germline V gene encodes CDR1 MDHEN and CDR2 SYDVKM. The CDR3 sequence is 13 residues long. Trimming pared 6 bases from V and 2 bases from J, leaving 11 bases between. The CDR3 spells CASRVPSTYEQYF. DNA of the CDR3: TGTGCCAGCAGGGTGCCGTCTACCTACGAGCAGTACTTC.

The table lists this clone with a count of one. The gene calls are TRBV27 and TRBJ2-3; maybe TRBD2 (5 bases). This CDR3 spans 14 amino acids. In germline, CDR1 is MNHEY, CDR2 SMNVEV (reference sequence). Deletions cut 5 bases from V and 10 bases from J, with 19 bases between. The CDR3 bases are TGTGCCAGCAGTCTTCCGTTCGGGTGGCGGGCGCAGTATTTT. Protein: CASSLPFGWRAQYF.

This chain joins TRBV27 and TRBJ2-3, with 8 bases identical to TRBD2. The CDR3 consists of 15 residues. Trimming removed 5 bases from V and 5 bases from J; junction bases left unmatched: 9. Germline V CDR1 and CDR2: MNHEY, SMNVEV (reference sequence). CDR3 region: CASSPPGLGGDTQYF. CDR3 bases: TGTGCCAGCAGTCCCCCGGGACTAGGAGGAGATACGCAGTATTTT.

This chain links TRBV11-2 with TRBJ2-1, with D hard to call. The CDR3 is made up of 13 amino acids. CDR1 SGHAT and CDR2 FQNNGV come from the germline V gene. V gave up 0 bases and J gave up 10 bases, with 10 bases separating them. CDR3 loop: CASSLDRVREQFF. As DNA, the CDR3 is TGTGCCAGCAGCTTAGATCGGGTACGGGAGCAGTTCTTC.

This clone has just one count. The CDR3 region has the DNA TGTGCCAGCGGGACAGAAGGGAACTATGGCTACACCTTC. Translating it yields CASGTEGNYGYTF. The chain has TRBV7-9 and TRBJ1-2; 7 bases align to TRBD1. The CDR3 is 13 amino acids. Germline CDR1 and CDR2: SEHNR and FQNEAQ (reference sequence). The V and J ends lost 8 bases and 2 bases, in that order; junction bases with no gene match: 5.